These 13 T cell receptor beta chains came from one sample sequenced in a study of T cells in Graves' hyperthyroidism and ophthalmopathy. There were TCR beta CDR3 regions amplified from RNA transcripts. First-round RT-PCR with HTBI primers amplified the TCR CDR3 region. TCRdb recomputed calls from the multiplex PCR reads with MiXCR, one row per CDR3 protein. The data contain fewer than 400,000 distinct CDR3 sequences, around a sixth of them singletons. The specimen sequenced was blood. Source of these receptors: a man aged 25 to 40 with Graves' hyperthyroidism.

The CDR3 here is CASSRTGLAGGGSTGELFF. DNA of the CDR3: TGCGCCAGCAGCAGAACAGGACTAGCGGGAGGAGGGAGCACCGGGGAGCTGTTTTTT. This chain joins TRBV4-1 and TRBJ2-2; 14 nucleotides align to TRBD2. Per germline, CDR1 MGHRA and CDR2 YSYEKL. The CDR3 runs to 19 residues. V was pared by 5 bases and J by 4 bases, with 12 bases of the junction left unmatched.

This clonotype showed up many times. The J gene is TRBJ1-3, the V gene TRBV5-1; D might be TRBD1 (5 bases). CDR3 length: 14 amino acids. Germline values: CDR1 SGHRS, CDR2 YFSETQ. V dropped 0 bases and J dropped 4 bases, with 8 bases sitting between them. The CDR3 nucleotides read TGCGCCAGCAGCTTGGACAGGAACGGAAACACCATATATTTT. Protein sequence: CASSLDRNGNTIYF.

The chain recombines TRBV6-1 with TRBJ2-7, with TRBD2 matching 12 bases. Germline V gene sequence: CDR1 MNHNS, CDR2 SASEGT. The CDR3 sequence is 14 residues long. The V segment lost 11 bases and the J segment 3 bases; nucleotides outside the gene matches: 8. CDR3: CASRTSGNLYEQYF. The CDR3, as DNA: TGTGCCTCGAGGACTAGCGGGAACCTCTACGAGCAGTACTTC.

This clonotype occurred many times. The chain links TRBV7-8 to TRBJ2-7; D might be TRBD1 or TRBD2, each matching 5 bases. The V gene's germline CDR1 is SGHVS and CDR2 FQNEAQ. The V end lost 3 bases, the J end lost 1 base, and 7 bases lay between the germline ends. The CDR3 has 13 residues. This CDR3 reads CASSFGASYEQYF. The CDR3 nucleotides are TGTGCCAGCAGCTTCGGGGCTTCCTACGAGCAGTACTTC.

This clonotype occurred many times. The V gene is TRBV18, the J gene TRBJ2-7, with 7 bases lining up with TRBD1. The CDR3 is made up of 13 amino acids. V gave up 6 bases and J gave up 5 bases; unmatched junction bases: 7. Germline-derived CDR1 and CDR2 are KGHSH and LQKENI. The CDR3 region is CASSRGQANEQYF. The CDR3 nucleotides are TGTGCCAGCTCGCGCGGACAGGCTAACGAGCAGTACTTC. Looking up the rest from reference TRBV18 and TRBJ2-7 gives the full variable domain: NAGVMQNPRHLVRRRGQEARLRCSPMKGHSHVYWYRQLPEEGLKFMVYLQKENIIDESGMPKERFSAEFPKEGPSILRIQQVVRGDSAAYFCASSRGQANEQYFGPGTRLTVT.

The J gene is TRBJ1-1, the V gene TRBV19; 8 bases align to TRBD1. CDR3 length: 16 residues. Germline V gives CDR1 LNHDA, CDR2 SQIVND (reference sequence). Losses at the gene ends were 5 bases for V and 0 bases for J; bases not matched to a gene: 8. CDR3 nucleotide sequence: TGTGCCAGTAGTTCCACAGGGGGAGGAGTGAACACTGAAGCTTTCTTT. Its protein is CASSSTGGGVNTEAFF.

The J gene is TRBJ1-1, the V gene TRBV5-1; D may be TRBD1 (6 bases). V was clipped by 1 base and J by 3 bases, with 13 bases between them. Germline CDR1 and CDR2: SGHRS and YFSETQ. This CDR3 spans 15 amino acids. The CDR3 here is CASSLMGGADTEAFF. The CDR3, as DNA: TGCGCCAGCAGCTTGATGGGGGGCGCTGACACTGAAGCTTTCTTT.

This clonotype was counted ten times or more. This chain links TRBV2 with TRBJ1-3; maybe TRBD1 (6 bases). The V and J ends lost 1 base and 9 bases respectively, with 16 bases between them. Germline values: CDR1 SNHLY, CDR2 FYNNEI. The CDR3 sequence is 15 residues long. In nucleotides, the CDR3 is TGTGCCAGCAGTGAAGTTCGAGGGGGGCAGGGCACCATATATTTT. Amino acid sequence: CASSEVRGGQGTIYF.

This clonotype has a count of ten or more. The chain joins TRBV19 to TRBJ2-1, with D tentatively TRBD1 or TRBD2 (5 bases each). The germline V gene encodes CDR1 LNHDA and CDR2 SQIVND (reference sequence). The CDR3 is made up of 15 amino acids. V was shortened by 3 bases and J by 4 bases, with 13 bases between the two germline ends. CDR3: CASSILRDRYNEQFF. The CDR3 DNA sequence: TGTGCCAGTAGTATTCTACGGGACCGATACAATGAGCAGTTCTTC.

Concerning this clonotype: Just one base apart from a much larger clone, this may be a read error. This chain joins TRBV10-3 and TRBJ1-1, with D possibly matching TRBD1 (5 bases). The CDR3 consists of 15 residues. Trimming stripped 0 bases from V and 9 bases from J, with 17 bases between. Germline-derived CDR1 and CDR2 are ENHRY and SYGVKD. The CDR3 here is CAISESGQGSSQAFF. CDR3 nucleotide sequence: TGTGCCATCAGTGAGTCGGGGCAGGGCTCTTCTCAAGCTTTCTTT.

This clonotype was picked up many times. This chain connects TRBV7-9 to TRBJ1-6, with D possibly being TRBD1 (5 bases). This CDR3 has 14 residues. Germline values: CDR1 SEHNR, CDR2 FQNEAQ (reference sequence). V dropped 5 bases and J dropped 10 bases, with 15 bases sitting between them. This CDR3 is CASSLQQGGSPLHF. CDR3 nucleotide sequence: TGTGCCAGCAGCCTACAGCAGGGAGGATCACCCCTCCACTTT.

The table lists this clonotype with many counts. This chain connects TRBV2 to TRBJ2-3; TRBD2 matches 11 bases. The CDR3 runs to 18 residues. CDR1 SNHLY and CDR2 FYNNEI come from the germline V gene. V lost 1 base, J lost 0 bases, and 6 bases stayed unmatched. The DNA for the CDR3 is TGTGCCAGCAGTGAAGGCCTAGCGGGAGGACCTAGCACAGATACGCAGTATTTT. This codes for CASSEGLAGGPSTDTQYF.

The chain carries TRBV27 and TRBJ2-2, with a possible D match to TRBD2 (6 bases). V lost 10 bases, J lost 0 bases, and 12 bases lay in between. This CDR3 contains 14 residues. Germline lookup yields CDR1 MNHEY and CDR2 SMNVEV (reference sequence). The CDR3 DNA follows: TGTGCCACCCGTAGCGGTGCGAACACCGGGGAGCTGTTTTTT. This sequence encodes CATRSGANTGELFF.